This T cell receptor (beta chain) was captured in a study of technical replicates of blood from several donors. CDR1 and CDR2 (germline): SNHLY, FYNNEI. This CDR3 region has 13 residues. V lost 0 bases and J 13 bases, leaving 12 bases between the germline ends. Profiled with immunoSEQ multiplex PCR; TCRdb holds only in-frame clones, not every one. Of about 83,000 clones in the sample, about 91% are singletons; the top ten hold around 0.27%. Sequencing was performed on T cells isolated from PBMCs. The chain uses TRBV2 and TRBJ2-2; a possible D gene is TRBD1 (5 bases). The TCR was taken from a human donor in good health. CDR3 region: CASSEALPQGLFF. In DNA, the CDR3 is TGTGCCAGCAGTGAAGCGCTGCCCCAGGGGCTGTTTTTT. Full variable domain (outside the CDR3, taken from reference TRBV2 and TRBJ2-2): EPEVTQTPSHQVTQMGQEVILRCVPISNHLYFYWYRQILGQKVEFLVSFYNNEISEKSEIFDDQFSVERPDGSNFTLKIRSTKLEDSAMYFCASSEALPQGLFFGEGSRLTVL.